Listed here are 10 T cell receptor beta chains from one sample, sequenced in a study of cytomegalovirus exposure and HLA in healthy donors. Use of 60 Vbeta and 13 Jbeta primers characterized the PCR. The protocol was immunoSEQ multiplex PCR, while the TCRdb copy is restricted to in-frame clones and leaves out a portion. The profile shows more than 200,000 clones, 55% to 75% of them singletons. What was sequenced was PBMCs. These receptors came from a man between 40 and 49 years old in good health and CMV-seropositive.

The V gene is TRBV11-3, the J gene TRBJ2-7; the D gene is possibly TRBD2 (5 bases). This CDR3 is built from 12 residues. CDR1 and CDR2 (germline): SGHNT, YENEEA. The V end was cut by 5 bases, the J end by 8 bases, with 13 bases between. The CDR3 nucleotides read TGTGCCAGCAGCGCCCCGGGAACTAAGCAGTACTTC. This codes for CASSAPGTKQYF.

The chain recombines TRBV29-1 with TRBJ2-5; the D gene is possibly TRBD2 (7 bases). CDR3 size: 13 residues. Trimming took off 3 bases at V and 5 bases at J, with 13 bases between the two ends. Germline V lookup: CDR1 SQVTM, CDR2 ANQGSEA. CDR3 bases: TGCAGCGTTGATGGGGGGGCTGGGGAGACCCAGTACTTC. This encodes CSVDGGAGETQYF.

The rearrangement links TRBV2 to TRBJ1-4; 9 bases agree with TRBD1. The V and J ends lost 8 bases and 8 bases, in that order; junction bases with no gene match: 12. CDR1 and CDR2 from the germline V gene are SNHLY and FYNNEI. This CDR3 has 15 residues. The DNA for the CDR3 is TGTGCCAGCCTAGAGGACAGGGGAGGGGGCGAAAAACTGTTTTTT. Its protein is CASLEDRGGGEKLFF.

This chain joins TRBV6-5 and TRBJ1-6; TRBD1 might be the D (5 bases). Trimming shortened V by 6 bases and J by 11 bases, and 11 bases separated the two germline ends. CDR1 is MNHEY, CDR2 SVGAGI, per germline. The CDR3 is made up of 12 amino acids. This CDR3 reads CASRTGAAPLHF. The DNA of the CDR3 is TGTGCCAGCAGAACAGGTGCGGCACCCCTCCACTTT.

The CDR3 DNA reads as TGCAGCGTTGGCGTGGACAGGAGTTATGGCTACACCTTC. Protein product: CSVGVDRSYGYTF. The chain carries TRBV29-1 and TRBJ1-2; 7 bases map to TRBD1. CDR3 length: 13 amino acids. Germline V gene lookup returns CDR1 SQVTM and CDR2 ANQGSEA. V trimming: 4 bases; J trimming: 5 bases; junction bases outside the gene matches: 7.

The J gene is TRBJ2-3, the V gene TRBV11-2, with D possibly being TRBD1 (5 bases). The CDR3 has 16 amino acids. Deletions cut 2 bases from V and 0 bases from J, with 12 bases between. The germline CDR1 and CDR2 sequences are SGHAT and FQNNGV. In DNA, the CDR3 is TGTGCCAGCAGCTTATACGCAGGGATTAGCACAGATACGCAGTATTTT. Protein sequence: CASSLYAGISTDTQYF.

The V and J genes are TRBV15 and TRBJ1-3; D unclear. This CDR3 is 16 amino acids long. V dropped 4 bases and J dropped 1 base, with 14 bases sitting between them. Germline CDR1 is LNHNV and CDR2 is YYDKDF (reference sequence). The CDR3 sequence is CATSMRAAASGNTIYF. The CDR3 bases are TGTGCCACCAGCATGAGAGCGGCGGCTTCTGGAAACACCATATATTTT. Full variable domain (missing parts from reference TRBV15 and TRBJ1-3): DAMVIQNPRYQVTQFGKPVTLSCSQTLNHNVMYWYQQKSSQAPKLLFHYYDKDFNNEADTPDNFQSRRPNTSFCFLDIRSPGLGDTAMYLCATSMRAAASGNTIYFGEGSWLTVV.

This clone was picked up a small number of times. The rearrangement uses TRBV6-5 and TRBJ2-5, with 10 bases fitting TRBD1. With V trimmed by 5 bases and J by 4 bases, 4 bases remained unmatched. Germline CDR1 reads MNHEY; CDR2 reads SVGAGI. This CDR3 region has 14 residues. This chain's CDR3 is CASSLDRGRETQYF. In DNA form, the CDR3 reads TGTGCCAGCAGTCTAGACAGGGGGCGAGAGACCCAGTACTTC.

V is TRBV25-1 and J is TRBJ2-7; possibly TRBD2 for D (6 bases). Trimming took 1 base from V and 3 from J, leaving 13 bases between them. Germline CDR1 reads MGHDK; CDR2 reads SYGVNS. The CDR3 has 15 residues. CDR3 coding DNA: TGTGCCAGCAGTGAATCTAGGGTCGGGAGCTACGAGCAGTACTTC. Translated, it gives CASSESRVGSYEQYF.

J is TRBJ2-6 and V is TRBV29-1, with unresolved D. The CDR3 extends over 14 amino acids. V was cut by 4 bases and J by 0 bases, with 7 bases left in between. Germline values: CDR1 SQVTM, CDR2 ANQGSEA. CDR3 DNA sequence: TGCAGCGTTGCACAGAGCTCTGGGGCCAACGTCCTGACTTTC. As protein: CSVAQSSGANVLTF.